What follows are 9 T cell receptor beta chains derived from one specimen sequenced in a study of metastatic and nonmetastatic thyroid tumors. MiXCR reprocessed the PCR reads for TCRdb. This table holds 20,000 to 25,000 clones, 15% to 20% found once. Every patient underwent thyroid surgery untreated. The sample consisted of blood. The receptors come from a female donor with papillary thyroid cancer or a benign thyroid nodule (not recorded which). Some clones in this sample may be carry-over from other donors' samples.

This clone was picked up a small number of times. A read error may be the cause here, since a much bigger clone is one base away. CDR3 DNA: TGTGCCAGCAGCCAAGATTTACTTAACACTGAAGCTCTCTTT. Amino acid sequence: CASSQDLLNTEALF. This chain joins TRBV4-2 and TRBJ1-1; D not resolved. This CDR3 has 14 amino acids. CDR1 is LGHNA and CDR2 is YNFKEQ in the germline V gene.

This clone is labeled as medium-sized. The rearrangement links TRBV6-1 to TRBJ1-1; tentatively, D is TRBD1 (5 bases). V was cut by 0 bases and J by 3 bases, with 8 bases left in between. There are 14 residues in the CDR3. Germline-derived CDR1 and CDR2 are MNHNS and SASEGT. CDR3 region: CASSEAGGDTEAFF. The CDR3, as DNA: TGTGCCAGCAGTGAAGCGGGGGGGGACACTGAAGCTTTCTTT.

This clone was observed many times. The chain combines TRBV12-3 or TRBV12-4 with TRBJ2-3; TRBD2 aligns across 11 bases. Trimming cost V 2 bases and J 4 bases; bases outside gene matches: 11. CDR3 size: 18 residues. CDR3 DNA: TGTGCCAGCAGTTTAACATTAGCGGGGGGGGCGCCTCCAGATACGCAGTATTTT. Its protein is CASSLTLAGGAPPDTQYF.

There are many counts of this clone. V and J are TRBV29-1 and TRBJ2-5; D might be TRBD1 (6 bases). Trimming removed 5 bases at V and 2 bases at J, with 12 bases between. Germline-derived CDR1 and CDR2 are SQVTM and ANQGSEA. The CDR3 has 13 residues. CDR3 loop: CSVRGRGQETQYF. The CDR3 coding sequence is TGCAGCGTTCGGGGCAGGGGTCAAGAGACCCAGTACTTC.

This clone showed up many times. V gene TRBV6-5 combines with J gene TRBJ1-1; weak D call: TRBD1 (6 bases). The CDR3 covers 17 residues. CDR1 is MNHEY, CDR2 SVGAGI, per germline. Trimming cost V 1 base and J 4 bases, with 19 bases left between them. The CDR3, as DNA: TGTGCCAGCAGTTACTTCTATCGGGCGGGGGCAGCCACTGAAGCTTTCTTT. Translating gives CASSYFYRAGAATEAFF.

This clone has just a few counts. Relative to the germline gene, one junction end is altered; a read error may explain this. The chain's CDR3 is CASTPRPTGAGDNVLTF. The CDR3 DNA reads as TGTGCCAGCACCCCGCGCCCCACAGGGGCTGGGGACAACGTCCTGACTTTC. This chain connects TRBV6-1 to TRBJ2-6, with 7 nucleotides matching TRBD1. The germline V gene encodes CDR1 MNHNS and CDR2 SASEGT. The CDR3 sequence is 17 residues long.

The chain uses TRBV20-1 and TRBJ1-2; no clear D. The V gene's germline CDR1 is DFQATT and CDR2 SNEGSKA (reference sequence). Trimming removed 2 bases from V and 4 bases from J, with 14 bases in between. The CDR3 is 14 residues long. CDR3 amino acids: CSARSVGMSYGYTF. The DNA of the CDR3 is TGCAGTGCTAGATCCGTGGGGATGAGCTATGGCTACACCTTC.

This clone was recorded at least ten times. The chain joins TRBV5-4 to TRBJ1-2; D unclear. The germline V gene has CDR1 SGHNT and CDR2 YYREEE (reference sequence). CDR3 length: 14 amino acids. Trimming took 4 bases from V and 0 from J, leaving 10 bases between them. The CDR3 sequence is CASSLAVPNYGYTF. The CDR3 DNA reads as TGTGCCAGCAGCCTCGCAGTTCCTAACTATGGCTACACCTTC.

This clone showed up many times. The chain recombines TRBV20-1 with TRBJ2-7, with 11 bases identical to TRBD2. Germline V gives CDR1 DFQATT, CDR2 SNEGSKA (reference sequence). CDR3 length: 15 amino acids. J lost 2 bases, V lost 2 bases, and 5 bases had no gene match. The CDR3 DNA reads TGCAGTGCTAGAAATCCGGGACTAGCGGCCTACGAGCAGTACTTC. Translated: CSARNPGLAAYEQYF.